This TCR beta chain is drawn from a study of cytomegalovirus exposure and HLA in healthy donors. The study ran its PCR with 60 Vbeta and 13 Jbeta primers. Sequencing used immunoSEQ multiplex PCR; TCRdb keeps in-frame clones, though not all of them. The data contain about 76,000 clones, 65% to 85% of them singletons. The CDR3 sequence is 13 residues long. Germline CDR1 is SGHDT and CDR2 is YYEEEE. Trimming took 0 bases from V and 2 from J, leaving 6 bases between them. The chain joins TRBV5-6 to TRBJ2-7; a weak D match, TRBD2 (5 bases). This sequence originates from a man between 60 and 75 years old in good health and CMV-seropositive. Sample: PBMCs. CDR3 in amino acids: CASSLAGTYEQYF. Here the CDR3 DNA reads TGTGCCAGCAGCTTGGCGGGGACCTACGAGCAGTACTTC.